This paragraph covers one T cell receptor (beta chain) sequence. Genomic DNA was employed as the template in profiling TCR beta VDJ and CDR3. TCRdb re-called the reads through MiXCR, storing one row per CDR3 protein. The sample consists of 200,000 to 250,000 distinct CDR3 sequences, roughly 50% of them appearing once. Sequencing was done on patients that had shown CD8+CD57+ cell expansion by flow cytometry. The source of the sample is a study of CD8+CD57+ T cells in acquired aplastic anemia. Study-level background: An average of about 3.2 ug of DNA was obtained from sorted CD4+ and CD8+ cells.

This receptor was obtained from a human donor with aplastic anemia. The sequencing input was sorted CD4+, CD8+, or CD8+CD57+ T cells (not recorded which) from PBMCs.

The CDR3 loop is CASSETRNYGYTF. In DNA form, the CDR3 reads TGTGCCAGCAGTGAGACACGGAACTATGGCTACACCTTC. The chain joins TRBV25-1 to TRBJ1-2, with D unresolved. This CDR3 spans 13 amino acids. Trimming took off 3 bases at V and 2 bases at J, with 7 bases between the two ends. Germline CDR1 reads MGHDK; CDR2 reads SYGVNS.